What follows are 19 T cell receptor beta chains derived from one specimen sequenced in a study of molecular identifiers for immune sequencing clone quantification. TCRdb processed the PCR reads anew with MiXCR; each CDR3 protein has one entry. The data contain about 320,000 distinct CDR3 sequences, roughly 24% of them singletons. The sequenced sample consisted of naive CD8+ T cells from blood, with Jurkat cell RNA spiked in. Subset described: FACS-sorted CD8+CD4-CCR7+CD45RA+ naive T cells. These receptors were collected from a human donor in good health. Some libraries in this study had Jurkat cell RNA spiked in.

The chain has TRBV21-1 and TRBJ2-3; the table's D call TRBD1 went unverified against the DNA. TRBV21-1 is recorded as a pseudogene. The CDR3 has 15 amino acids. In DNA form, the CDR3 reads TGTGCCAGCAGCAAAAGAGCAGGGATCACAGATACGCGGTATTTT. Translation: CASSKRAGITDTRYF.

This clonotype was found a few times. The chain combines TRBV13 with TRBJ2-2; a possible D gene is TRBD1 (6 bases). V was trimmed by 5 bases and J by 4 bases, leaving 14 bases between them. CDR3 length: 15 amino acids. Germline V lookup: CDR1 PRHDT, CDR2 FYEKMQ (reference sequence). CDR3 DNA: TGTGCCAGCAGCCCGCAGGGGATAGGCACCGGGGAGCTGTTTTTT. Translation: CASSPQGIGTGELFF.

A note on this clonotype: A read error may explain this, as a much larger clone is one base away. V usage is TRBV21-1 and J usage is TRBJ2-7; TRBD1 was called by the table and not checked on the DNA. TRBV21-1 is a recognized pseudogene. This CDR3 has 15 residues. The CDR3 DNA reads TGTGCCAGCGGCAAAAGCATTGGACGGGGGGCCGAGCAGTACTTC. Amino acid sequence: CASGKSIGRGAEQYF.

The rearrangement joins TRBV7-2 to TRBJ2-7, with 9 positions matching TRBD2. Per germline, CDR1 SGHTA and CDR2 FQGNSA. CDR3 length: 15 residues. The ends lost 6 bases at V and 6 bases at J; junction bases unmatched: 12. CDR3 in amino acids: CASREVVSGGFEQYF. In DNA form, the CDR3 reads TGTGCCAGCAGGGAGGTGGTTAGCGGGGGTTTCGAGCAGTACTTC.

This clonotype was found many times. This chain links TRBV4-1 with TRBJ1-5; 10 bases fit TRBD1. The ends lost 1 base at V and 2 bases at J; junction bases unmatched: 2. The CDR3 totals 16 residues. The germline V gene has CDR1 MGHRA and CDR2 YSYEKL. CDR3 amino acids: CASSQGDRGGNQPQHF. The CDR3 nucleotides are TGCGCCAGCAGCCAAGGGGACAGGGGAGGCAATCAGCCCCAGCATTTT.

This clonotype was counted only a few times. This chain joins TRBV4-1 and TRBJ1-5, with D unresolved. Trimming removed 0 bases from V and 2 bases from J, with 8 bases in between. The CDR3 is made up of 15 amino acids. CDR1 MGHRA and CDR2 YSYEKL come from the germline V gene. In nucleotides, the CDR3 is TGCGCCAGCAGCCAAGAAACGCTCGGCAATCAGCCCCAGCATTTT. Translating it yields CASSQETLGNQPQHF.

About this clonotype itself: Possible read error: a much larger clone is one base away. V is TRBV20-1 and J is TRBJ2-5; D gene ambiguous. V was pared by 4 bases and J by 2 bases, with 11 bases between. The germline V gene encodes CDR1 DFQATT and CDR2 SNEGSKA (reference sequence). The CDR3 is made up of 13 amino acids. The CDR3 reads CSAITCGQETQYF. The CDR3, as DNA: TGCAGTGCTATAACTTGCGGACAAGAGACCCAGTACTTC.

This clonotype was seen a handful of times. The chain uses TRBV7-9 and TRBJ2-7, with a tentative D call TRBD1 (5 bases). Per germline, CDR1 SEHNR and CDR2 FQNEAQ (reference sequence). This CDR3 has 12 residues. V shed 1 base and J shed 6 bases, with 7 bases lying between them. CDR3 sequence reads: CASSLEDIEQYF. The CDR3 coding sequence is TGTGCCAGCAGCTTAGAGGACATCGAGCAGTACTTC.

V usage is TRBV11-2 and J usage is TRBJ2-3; D remains ambiguous. Trimming cost V 0 bases and J 2 bases, with 6 bases left between them. This CDR3 region has 14 residues. Per the germline V gene, CDR1 is SGHAT and CDR2 is FQNNGV. The DNA for the CDR3 is TGTGCCAGCAGCTTAGAGCATGCCACAGATACGCAGTATTTT. Residues: CASSLEHATDTQYF.

This clonotype was counted a single time. A much bigger clone sits one base away, suggesting this may be a read error. V is TRBV12-3 or TRBV12-4 and J is TRBJ1-1; D perhaps matches TRBD1 (6 bases). V lost 3 bases and J 4 bases, leaving 12 bases between the germline ends. The CDR3 consists of 14 residues. The CDR3 DNA reads TGTGCCAGCAGTTTCCCAGGGGTTCTCACTGAAGCTTTCTTT. Translated, it gives CASSFPGVLTEAFF.

Points on this clonotype: A much larger clone differs from this one at a single base, so this may be a read error. The genes are TRBV7-9 and TRBJ2-7, with TRBD1 matching 7 bases. The J segment lost 2 bases and the V segment lost 8 bases, leaving 9 bases of the junction unmatched. The CDR3 totals 14 residues. The germline V gene encodes CDR1 SEHNR and CDR2 FQNEAQ (reference sequence). In nucleotides, the CDR3 is TGTGCCAGCGGCCCCACCGGGACAGCCTACGAGCAGTACTTC. Translating gives CASGPTGTAYEQYF.

The V call is TRBV6-2 or TRBV6-3, the J call TRBJ2-2; the D gene is possibly TRBD2 (6 bases). The CDR3 runs 14 residues. Trimming took off 8 bases at V and 6 bases at J, with 16 bases between the two ends. Germline-derived CDR1 and CDR2 are MNHEY and SVGEGT. The CDR3 sequence is CASAHLGGAGELFF. As DNA, the CDR3 is TGTGCCAGCGCTCACCTGGGCGGGGCCGGGGAGCTGTTTTTT.

Notes on this clonotype: Just one base apart from a much larger clone, this may be a read error. The gene calls are TRBV29-1 and TRBJ1-1; D ambiguous. The germline gives CDR1 SQVTM, CDR2 ANQGSEA. CDR3 length: 12 amino acids. V lost 0 bases and J lost 0, with 2 bases in between. The CDR3 loop reads CSVEEMNTEAFF. CDR3 coding DNA: TGCAGCGTTGAAGAGATGAACACTGAAGCTTTCTTT.

V and J are TRBV20-1 and TRBJ2-5, with TRBD2 identical over 14 bases. The germline V gene has CDR1 DFQATT and CDR2 SNEGSKA (reference sequence). This CDR3 has 17 residues. The trim removed 5 bases at V and 2 bases at J, leaving 10 bases unmatched. The CDR3 DNA reads as TGCAGTGCTCTAGGACTAGCGGGAGGCAATGAACAAGAGACCCAGTACTTC. Translating it yields CSALGLAGGNEQETQYF.

The chain is built from TRBV28 and TRBJ2-5; D is unresolved. Trimming cost V 6 bases and J 1 base, with 15 bases left between them. The CDR3 totals 15 residues. CDR1 and CDR2 from the germline V gene are MDHEN and SYDVKM. CDR3 in amino acids: CASSLGETCQETQYF. The DNA for the CDR3 is TGTGCCAGCAGCCTCGGAGAGACCTGCCAAGAGACCCAGTACTTC.

About this clonotype: This may be a read error: a much more frequent sequence differs by one nucleotide. In this CDR3 the conserved last residue, phenylalanine or tryptophan, is missing, so a read error is likely. The V call is TRBV15, the J call TRBJ1-1; the D gene is possibly TRBD1 (6 bases). The germline gives CDR1 LNHNV, CDR2 YYDKDF (reference sequence). This CDR3 has 13 amino acids. V lost 0 bases to trimming and J lost 5 bases, with 7 bases between them. CDR3 coding DNA: TGTGCCACCAGCAGAGATACAGGGACTGAAGCTTTCCTT. It codes for CATSRDTGTEAFL.

The chain links TRBV2 to TRBJ2-3; 7 bases fit TRBD2. V lost 8 bases, J lost 0 bases, and 8 bases stayed unmatched. Germline V CDR1 and CDR2: SNHLY, FYNNEI. The length of the CDR3 is 15 residues. The CDR3: CASGLADLSTDTQYF. CDR3 DNA: TGTGCCAGCGGCCTAGCGGACCTTAGCACAGATACGCAGTATTTT.

This clonotype was seen at least ten times. The rearrangement links TRBV27 to TRBJ1-1; 7 bases agree with TRBD1. This CDR3 comprises 14 residues. The ends lost 5 bases at V and 0 bases at J; junction bases unmatched: 3. Germline loops: CDR1 MNHEY, CDR2 SMNVEV (reference sequence). CDR3: CASSIQGMNTEAFF. CDR3 bases: TGTGCCAGCAGTATACAGGGGATGAACACTGAAGCTTTCTTT.

This chain connects TRBV5-4 to TRBJ2-7, with 8 bases lining up with TRBD1. V gave up 2 bases and J gave up 3 bases; unmatched junction bases: 4. Per germline, CDR1 SGHNT and CDR2 YYREEE (reference sequence). The CDR3 has 14 amino acids. CDR3: CASSLQQGVYEQYF. The CDR3 region has the DNA TGTGCCAGCAGCTTACAACAGGGGGTCTACGAGCAGTACTTC.